A single sample is the source of the 31 T cell receptor beta chains below, sequenced in a study of CD4 T cells in relation to SARS-CoV-2 and coronaviruses. Unexposed donor CD4+ T cells date from about 2011-2019, before the COVID-19 pandemic. CD4+ T cells were isolated from the cells after around 9 days of culture. The antigens for these receptors are not known. Generated by immunoSEQ multiplex PCR, the TCRdb table keeps only in-frame clones and is missing some. Here the sample spans 20,000 to 25,000 clones, about 80% being singletons. Sequenced sample: CD4+ T cells from PBMCs, cultured in vitro. These receptors all stem from a human donor in good health.

The V and J genes are TRBV5-1 and TRBJ2-2; 8 bases match TRBD1. The CDR3 spans 16 residues. Germline trimming cut 0 bases from V and 6 bases from J; bases unmatched to any gene: 7. Germline assignment: CDR1 SGHRS and CDR2 YFSETQ. The CDR3 here is CASSLAYRGMSGELFF. CDR3 sequence (DNA): TGCGCCAGCAGCTTGGCTTACAGGGGGATGTCCGGGGAGCTGTTTTTT.

This clone appeared a few times. The CDR3 DNA reads TGTGCCTGGAGTGTAGGTGGGCGTACCTGGGAGTACTTC. This translates into CAWSVGGRTWEYF. V gene TRBV30 combines with J gene TRBJ2-7; D is unclear. Germline V gene lookup returns CDR1 GTSNPN and CDR2 SVGIG (reference sequence). V lost 0 bases to trimming and J lost 11 bases, with 17 bases between them. The CDR3 is made up of 13 amino acids.

This clone is judged medium-sized. J is TRBJ1-4 and V is TRBV30; TRBD1 might be the D (5 bases). V lost 1 base and J lost 8, with 20 bases in between. Per the germline V gene, CDR1 is GTSNPN and CDR2 is SVGIG (reference sequence). The CDR3 contains 16 residues. The CDR3 here is CAWSDPGVGRGEKLFF. The CDR3 nucleotides read TGTGCCTGGAGTGACCCGGGGGTGGGCCGCGGGGAAAAACTGTTTTTT.

CDR3 sequence reads: CASSLREGGTEAFF. The CDR3 region has the DNA TGTGCCAGCAGCCTAAGAGAGGGTGGGACTGAAGCTTTCTTT. V and J are TRBV3-1 (or the pseudogene TRBV3-2) and TRBJ1-1; no definite D call. V lost 4 bases and J lost 5, with 14 bases in between. CDR3 size: 14 residues. Looked up from germline, CDR1 is LGHDT and CDR2 is YNNKEL (reference sequence).

This chain uses TRBV7-9 with TRBJ1-1; no firm D call. Germline CDR1 reads SEHNR; CDR2 reads FQNEAQ (reference sequence). V was shortened by 6 bases and J by 1 base, with 18 bases between the two germline ends. This CDR3 has 16 amino acids. The CDR3 sequence is CASSRGGISGNTEAFF. DNA for the CDR3: TGTGCCAGCAGTCGAGGAGGAATTTCCGGGAACACTGAAGCTTTCTTT.

The gene calls are TRBV11-2 and TRBJ2-2; TRBD2 agrees at 8 bases. V lost 6 bases, J lost 6 bases, and 12 bases stayed unmatched. This CDR3 has 16 residues. Germline assignment: CDR1 SGHAT and CDR2 FQNNGV. CDR3 sequence reads: CASSRGTRGWSGELFF. The CDR3 DNA reads as TGTGCCAGCAGTCGCGGGACTAGGGGGTGGTCCGGGGAGCTGTTTTTT.

The chain recombines TRBV28 with TRBJ2-1; 9 bases are a match to TRBD2. This CDR3 is 15 amino acids long. V lost 10 bases, J lost 5 bases, and 12 bases stayed unmatched. Germline loops: CDR1 MDHEN, CDR2 SYDVKM. The CDR3 spells CATNDGTSYDNEQFF. As DNA, the CDR3 is TGTGCCACCAACGACGGGACTAGCTACGACAATGAGCAGTTCTTC.

This clone was seen a few times. V gene TRBV30 combines with J gene TRBJ1-4; 9 bases are a match to TRBD1. The V gene end was trimmed by 5 bases and the J gene end by 8 bases; junction bases not matched to a gene: 6. Germline V gene lookup returns CDR1 GTSNPN and CDR2 SVGIG (reference sequence). This CDR3 spans 13 amino acids. The CDR3 reads CAWAQGAGEKLFF. The CDR3 region has the DNA TGTGCCTGGGCACAGGGGGCTGGCGAAAAACTGTTTTTT.

This chain links TRBV2 with TRBJ1-4; TRBD1 agrees at 7 bases. J was trimmed by 8 bases and V by 5 bases; bases with no gene match: 8. The CDR3 consists of 14 residues. The germline V gene encodes CDR1 SNHLY and CDR2 FYNNEI. This CDR3 is CASSSTGSREKLFF. The CDR3 DNA sequence: TGTGCCAGCAGTTCGACAGGGTCGAGAGAAAAACTGTTTTTT.

The CDR3 DNA is TGTGCCAGCAGTTTATGGGATAGGGGGACTGAAGCTTTCTTT. Amino acids: CASSLWDRGTEAFF. The chain couples TRBV27 to TRBJ1-1; TRBD1 might be the D (6 bases). The V end lost 1 base, the J end lost 5 bases, and 11 bases lay between the germline ends. Germline lookup yields CDR1 MNHEY and CDR2 SMNVEV (reference sequence). CDR3 length: 14 amino acids.

The J gene is TRBJ1-4, the V gene TRBV19, with 10 positions matching TRBD1. This CDR3 region has 14 residues. With V trimmed by 6 bases and J by 10 bases, 8 bases remained unmatched. Germline-derived CDR1 and CDR2 are LNHDA and SQIVND (reference sequence). CDR3 loop: CASSIDRGQGKLFF. In nucleotides, the CDR3 is TGTGCCAGTAGCATCGACAGGGGGCAGGGAAAACTGTTTTTT.

The chain couples TRBV11-2 to TRBJ1-1; 7 positions agree with TRBD1. Germline loops: CDR1 SGHAT, CDR2 FQNNGV. This CDR3 is 15 amino acids long. After removal of 0 bases from V and 7 bases from J, the junction contained 8 bases not matched to a gene. CDR3: CASSLDPSRQGEAFF. The CDR3 region has the DNA TGTGCCAGCAGCTTAGACCCTAGCAGACAGGGTGAAGCTTTCTTT.

This chain uses TRBV18 with TRBJ2-7, with a weak D call TRBD2 (6 bases). The CDR3 is 13 residues long. Trimming cost V 3 bases and J 2 bases, with 8 bases left between them. The V gene's germline CDR1 is KGHSH and CDR2 LQKENI. CDR3 region: CASSPGGTYEQYF. The CDR3 DNA sequence: TGTGCCAGCTCACCGGGCGGGACCTACGAGCAGTACTTC. The full variable domain, rest sourced from reference TRBV18 and TRBJ2-7, is NAGVMQNPRHLVRRRGQEARLRCSPMKGHSHVYWYRQLPEEGLKFMVYLQKENIIDESGMPKERFSAEFPKEGPSILRIQQVVRGDSAAYFCASSPGGTYEQYFGPGTRLTVT.

The chain recombines TRBV11-3 with TRBJ1-1; 9 nucleotides align to TRBD1. This CDR3 contains 17 residues. Germline CDR1 SGHNT, CDR2 YENEEA. Losses at the gene ends were 3 bases for V and 0 bases for J; bases not matched to a gene: 8. For the CDR3, the DNA is TGTGCCAGCAGCTTCGGGACAGGGTTTTTTTTGAACACTGAAGCTTTCTTT. As protein: CASSFGTGFFLNTEAFF.

This clone was recorded a few times. This chain connects TRBV27 to TRBJ1-2; no clear D gene. The CDR3 totals 14 residues. Trimming took 6 bases from V and 4 from J, leaving 15 bases between them. Per germline, CDR1 MNHEY and CDR2 SMNVEV (reference sequence). The CDR3 sequence: CASRNPGRAYGYTF. CDR3 bases: TGTGCCAGCAGAAATCCCGGGAGGGCCTATGGCTACACCTTC.

In this sample, this clone turned up a few times. This chain links TRBV7-9 with TRBJ2-6; D ambiguous. Germline V CDR1 and CDR2: SEHNR, FQNEAQ (reference sequence). V was cut by 0 bases and J by 0 bases, with 6 bases left in between. CDR3 size: 16 residues. CDR3 nucleotide sequence: TGTGCCAGCAGCTTAGCGAAGGGCTCTGGGGCCAACGTCCTGACTTTC. This sequence encodes CASSLAKGSGANVLTF.

The chain carries TRBV20-1 and TRBJ1-2; D uncertain. Germline values: CDR1 DFQATT, CDR2 SNEGSKA (reference sequence). V was pared by 0 bases and J by 8 bases, with 7 bases between. The CDR3 spans 11 residues. The CDR3 loop is CSARDRRGYTF. CDR3 sequence (DNA): TGCAGTGCTAGAGACAGGCGCGGCTACACCTTC.

The CDR3 is CASSLAGGSGANVLTF. The CDR3 region has the DNA TGCGCCAGCAGCTTGGCCGGAGGATCTGGGGCCAACGTCCTGACTTTC. The gene calls are TRBV5-1 and TRBJ2-6; possibly TRBD2 for D (5 bases). V was pared by 0 bases and J by 1 base, with 8 bases between. The germline CDR1 and CDR2 sequences are SGHRS and YFSETQ. The CDR3 loop spans 16 amino acids.

The chain recombines TRBV5-1 with TRBJ1-6; no reliable D call. Per the germline V gene, CDR1 is SGHRS and CDR2 is YFSETQ. Deletions cut 0 bases from V and 0 bases from J, with 4 bases between. This CDR3 comprises 15 residues. CDR3 sequence: CASSLAGSYNSPLHF. The CDR3 region has the DNA TGCGCCAGCAGCTTGGCGGGCTCCTATAATTCACCCCTCCACTTT.

In its sample, this clone was seen a few times. This chain joins TRBV28 and TRBJ2-7; no firm D call. The CDR3 length is 13 residues. CDR1 is MDHEN and CDR2 is SYDVKM in the germline V gene. V dropped 4 bases and J dropped 0 bases, with 7 bases sitting between them. The CDR3 coding sequence is TGTGCCAGCAGTTCACCAGACTCCTACGAGCAGTACTTC. As protein: CASSSPDSYEQYF. Using reference TRBV28 and TRBJ2-7 for the parts outside the CDR3, the full variable domain is DVKVTQSSRYLVKRTGEKVFLECVQDMDHENMFWYRQDPGLGLRLIYFSYDVKMKEKGDIPEGYSVSREKKERFSLILESASTNQTSMYLCASSSPDSYEQYFGPGTRLTVT.

The CDR3 DNA sequence: TGTGCCAGCAGCCAACAAACAGGGGATCACGAGCAGTACTTC. It encodes CASSQQTGDHEQYF. This chain uses TRBV9 with TRBJ2-7, with 7 positions matching TRBD1. This CDR3 is 14 amino acids long. J was trimmed by 5 bases and V by 4 bases; bases with no gene match: 9. Per germline, CDR1 SGDLS and CDR2 YYNGEE.

CDR3 region: CASSGYSNQPQHF. Written as DNA, the CDR3 is TGTGCCAGCTCTGGGTATAGCAATCAGCCCCAGCATTTT. The rearrangement links TRBV6-5 to TRBJ1-5; no firm D call. The length of the CDR3 is 13 residues. V was trimmed by 8 bases and J by 0 bases, leaving 8 bases between them. The germline CDR1 and CDR2 sequences are MNHEY and SVGAGI.

This chain joins TRBV7-3 and TRBJ2-3; possibly TRBD1 for D (5 bases). Trimming left V 1 base short and J 5 bases short, with 13 bases between. Germline V gene sequence: CDR1 SGHTA, CDR2 FQGTGA. The CDR3 length is 15 residues. Written as DNA, the CDR3 is TGTGCCAGCAGCTTAAGCACAGGAAGGGTAGATACGCAGTATTTT. Its protein product is CASSLSTGRVDTQYF.

The genes are TRBV24-1 and TRBJ2-1; 9 bases match TRBD1. The germline V gene encodes CDR1 KGHDR and CDR2 SFDVKD. This CDR3 comprises 15 residues. Losses at the gene ends were 4 bases for V and 6 bases for J; bases not matched to a gene: 6. CDR3 sequence: CATSESGQGTNEQFF. The DNA of the CDR3 is TGTGCCACCAGTGAGTCGGGACAGGGTACCAATGAGCAGTTCTTC.

By share, this clone counts as large (0.1 to 1%). V and J are TRBV6-1 and TRBJ2-1; 9 bases fit TRBD2. Trimming removed 2 bases from V and 8 bases from J; junction bases left unmatched: 7. Germline values: CDR1 MNHNS, CDR2 SASEGT. CDR3 length: 15 residues. The chain's CDR3 is CASSERGRALDEQFF. For the CDR3, the DNA is TGTGCCAGCAGTGAACGCGGGAGGGCCTTGGATGAGCAGTTCTTC.

Here the CDR3 DNA reads TGTGCCAGCAGTTACCCGCAGGGAGGAGATGAAAAACTGTTTTTT. It is translated as CASSYPQGGDEKLFF. The gene calls are TRBV6-6 and TRBJ1-4; possibly TRBD1 for D (5 bases). V lost 2 bases and J lost 6, with 13 bases in between. The CDR3 has 15 amino acids. Per the germline V gene, CDR1 is MNHNY and CDR2 is SVGAGI (reference sequence).

The chain couples TRBV11-1 to TRBJ2-7; the match to TRBD1 covers 12 bases. The CDR3 sequence is 13 residues long. The V gene's germline CDR1 is SGHAT and CDR2 FQDESV (reference sequence). J gave up 5 bases and V 6 bases, and 2 bases lay outside the gene matches. This CDR3 reads CASRGQGANEQYF. CDR3 DNA: TGTGCCAGCAGGGGACAGGGGGCGAACGAGCAGTACTTC.

The V gene is TRBV2, the J gene TRBJ1-1; 7 bases are shared with TRBD1. Trimming cost V 10 bases and J 4 bases; bases outside gene matches: 9. The germline CDR1 and CDR2 sequences are SNHLY and FYNNEI. The CDR3 is 13 amino acids. DNA of the CDR3: TGTGCCAACCACTTGACAGGGAGCACTGAAGCTTTCTTT. Its translation: CANHLTGSTEAFF.

The chain joins TRBV9 to TRBJ2-1; 8 nucleotides match TRBD2. The germline gives CDR1 SGDLS, CDR2 YYNGEE. J lost 4 bases, V lost 4 bases, and 7 bases had no gene match. This CDR3 contains 15 residues. The CDR3 protein is CASSRTSGNYNEQFF. The CDR3 DNA follows: TGTGCCAGCAGCCGCACTAGCGGAAATTACAATGAGCAGTTCTTC. Complete variable domain (other parts from reference TRBV9 and TRBJ2-1): DSGVTQTPKHLITATGQRVTLRCSPRSGDLSVYWYQQSLDQGLQFLIQYYNGEERAKGNILERFSAQQFPDLHSELNLSSLELGDSALYFCASSRTSGNYNEQFFGPGTRLTVL.

J is TRBJ1-1 and V is TRBV5-5; 10 nucleotides align to TRBD1. There are 14 residues in the CDR3. After removal of 6 bases from V and 7 bases from J, the junction contained 9 bases not matched to a gene. Germline CDR1 SGHKS, CDR2 YYEKEE (reference sequence). CDR3 DNA: TGTGCCAGCATCATGACAGGGGGCGCGGTTGAAGCTTTCTTT. Amino acids: CASIMTGGAVEAFF.

The chain joins TRBV5-8 to TRBJ2-1, with TRBD2 identical over 9 bases. Germline CDR1 reads SGHTS; CDR2 reads YDEGEE. The CDR3 is 12 residues long. Trimming cost V 4 bases and J 15 bases; bases outside gene matches: 8. The CDR3: CASSARLAVPFF. Written as DNA, the CDR3 is TGTGCCAGCAGCGCCCGACTAGCGGTCCCGTTCTTC.